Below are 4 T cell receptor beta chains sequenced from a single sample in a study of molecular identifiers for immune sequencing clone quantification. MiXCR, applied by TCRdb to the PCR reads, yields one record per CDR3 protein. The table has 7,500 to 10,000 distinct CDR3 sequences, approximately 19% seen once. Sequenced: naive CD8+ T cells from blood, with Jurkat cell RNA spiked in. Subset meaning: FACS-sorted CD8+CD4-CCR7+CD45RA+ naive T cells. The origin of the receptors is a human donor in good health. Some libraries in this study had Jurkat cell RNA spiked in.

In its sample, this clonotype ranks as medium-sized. CDR3: CASSLDSVIPANTGELFF. The CDR3 DNA reads TGCGCCAGCAGCTTGGATAGCGTTATACCCGCGAACACCGGGGAGCTGTTTTTT. This chain connects TRBV5-1 to TRBJ2-2; weak D call: TRBD2 (5 bases). Per germline, CDR1 SGHRS and CDR2 YFSETQ. There are 18 residues in the CDR3. V shed 0 bases and J shed 0 bases, with 15 bases lying between them.

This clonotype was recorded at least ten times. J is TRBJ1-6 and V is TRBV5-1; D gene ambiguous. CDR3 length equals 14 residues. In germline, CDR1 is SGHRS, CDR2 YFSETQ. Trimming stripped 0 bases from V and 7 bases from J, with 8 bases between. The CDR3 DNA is TGCGCCAGCAGCTTGGTCAGCGGGAATTCACCCCTCCACTTT. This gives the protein CASSLVSGNSPLHF.

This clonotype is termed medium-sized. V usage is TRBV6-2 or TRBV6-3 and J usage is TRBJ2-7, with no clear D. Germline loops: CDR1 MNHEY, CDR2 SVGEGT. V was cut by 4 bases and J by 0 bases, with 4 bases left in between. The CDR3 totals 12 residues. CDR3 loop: CASSSVSYEQYF. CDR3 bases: TGTGCCAGCAGTTCCGTCTCCTACGAGCAGTACTTC.

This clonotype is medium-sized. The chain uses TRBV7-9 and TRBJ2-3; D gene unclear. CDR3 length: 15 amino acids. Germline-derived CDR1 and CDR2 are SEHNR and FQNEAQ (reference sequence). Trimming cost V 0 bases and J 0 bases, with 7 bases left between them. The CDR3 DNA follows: TGTGCCAGCAGCTTAGCACTTACTAGCACAGATACGCAGTATTTT. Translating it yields CASSLALTSTDTQYF.